One sample yielded the 16 T cell receptor beta chains listed below, sequenced in a study of shared clonotypes between healthy human individuals. Data came from immunoSEQ multiplex PCR; TCRdb stores just in-frame clones and leaves some out. The table includes a few million clones, around nine tenths detected once. Sequences were obtained from naive CD4+ T cells sorted from blood. The sample's subset: CD45RA+ positively selected. The origin of the receptors is a man younger than 35 in good health.

About this clone itself: Distinct nucleotide sequences in the sample also encode this CDR3. This sequence joins TRBV7-2 and TRBJ2-5; TRBD2 matches at 7 bases. The germline CDR1 and CDR2 sequences are SGHTA and FQGNSA. The CDR3 is 16 residues long. Losses at the gene ends were 1 base for V and 2 bases for J; bases not matched to a gene: 7. CDR3 in amino acids: CASSLDRLAVQETQYF. In nucleotides, the CDR3 is TGTGCCAGCAGCTTAGATAGGCTAGCGGTACAAGAGACCCAGTACTTC.

V is TRBV27 and J is TRBJ2-7; TRBD1 matches 8 bases. Unmatched junction bases numbered 13, after V lost 5 bases and J lost 1 base. CDR3 size: 17 residues. Germline V gives CDR1 MNHEY, CDR2 SMNVEV (reference sequence). This CDR3 is CASSPGQGAFPSYEQYF. The CDR3 nucleotides are TGTGCCAGCAGTCCCGGACAGGGAGCGTTCCCTTCCTACGAGCAGTACTTC.

The J gene is TRBJ2-1, the V gene TRBV25-1; D unclear. Germline CDR1 and CDR2: MGHDK and SYGVNS. V gave up 8 bases and J gave up 0 bases, with 8 bases separating them. The CDR3 extends over 13 amino acids. CDR3: CASPLSSYNEQFF. The CDR3 DNA is TGTGCCAGCCCCCTGAGCTCCTACAATGAGCAGTTCTTC.

The CDR3 region has the DNA TGTGCCTGGGTCGACTGGGGAGAGGCCTACGAGCAGTACTTC. It is translated as CAWVDWGEAYEQYF. This chain joins TRBV30 and TRBJ2-5, with D perhaps matching TRBD2 (5 bases). The J call is in doubt because the DNA end fits TRBJ2-7 better. Germline-derived CDR1 and CDR2 are GTSNPN and SVGIG (reference sequence). The CDR3 totals 14 residues.

As to this clone: Sequence at one end of the junction differs from germline and may be a read error. The rearrangement joins TRBV7-7 to TRBJ1-2; the D is unclear. This CDR3 is 14 amino acids long. From germline, CDR1 is SSHAT and CDR2 FNYEAQ (reference sequence). This CDR3 reads CASSLANGGYGYTF. As DNA, the CDR3 is TGTGCTAGCAGCTTAGCGAACGGCGGCTATGGCTACACCTTC.

The gene calls are TRBV5-1 and TRBJ2-5; possibly TRBD1 for D (6 bases). Deletions cut 0 bases from V and 9 bases from J, with 18 bases between. There are 15 residues in the CDR3. Per the germline V gene, CDR1 is SGHRS and CDR2 is YFSETQ. CDR3 loop: CASSLVGAAPGAQYF. The CDR3 nucleotides read TGCGCCAGCAGCTTGGTGGGGGCAGCTCCAGGGGCCCAGTACTTC. The full variable domain, with the rest looked up from reference TRBV5-1 and TRBJ2-5, is KAGVTQTPRYLIKTRGQQVTLSCSPISGHRSVSWYQQTPGQGLQFLFEYFSETQRNKGNFPGRFSGRQFSNSRSEMNVSTLELGDSALYLCASSLVGAAPGAQYFGPGTRLLVL.

V is TRBV11-1 and J is TRBJ2-3; unclear D gene. The CDR3 sequence is 13 residues long. V lost 1 base and J lost 3, with 5 bases in between. CDR1 and CDR2 from the germline V gene are SGHAT and FQDESV (reference sequence). The CDR3 is CASSLGETDTQYF. CDR3 nucleotide sequence: TGTGCCAGCAGCTTAGGAGAAACAGATACGCAGTATTTT.

V is TRBV30 and J is TRBJ1-6; 7 bases match TRBD1. The CDR3 is 15 amino acids. Per germline, CDR1 GTSNPN and CDR2 SVGIG (reference sequence). Trimming took 2 bases from V and 7 from J; bases not matched to a gene: 8. In nucleotides, the CDR3 is TGTGCCTGGAGTTTGAGACAGGGTGGGAATTCACCCCTCCACTTT. Protein sequence: CAWSLRQGGNSPLHF.

V and J are TRBV7-2 and TRBJ1-2; the match to TRBD1 covers 9 bases. CDR1 SGHTA and CDR2 FQGNSA come from the germline V gene. The CDR3 has 17 amino acids. V trimming: 5 bases; J trimming: 7 bases; junction bases outside the gene matches: 17. Here the CDR3 DNA reads TGTGCCAGCAGCGCTAGCCAACCGGGACAGGGAAAGCGTGGCTACACCTTC. Its protein product is CASSASQPGQGKRGYTF.

The CDR3 DNA reads TGTGCCACGAGTAGGACAGCGAACACCGGGGAGCTGTTTTTT. Protein: CATSRTANTGELFF. This chain connects TRBV6-6 to TRBJ2-2; maybe TRBD1 (6 bases). V was clipped by 10 bases and J by 0 bases, with 12 bases between them. CDR3 size: 14 residues. The V gene's germline CDR1 is MNHNY and CDR2 SVGAGI (reference sequence).

The chain couples TRBV7-2 to TRBJ2-7; D is ambiguous. This CDR3 is built from 13 residues. V lost 2 bases, J lost 4 bases, and 9 bases lay in between. CDR1 SGHTA and CDR2 FQGNSA come from the germline V gene. The CDR3 region has the DNA TGTGCCAGCAGCTTAATCCCTCCTTACGAGCAGTACTTC. Amino acids: CASSLIPPYEQYF.

The CDR3 sequence is CASSYVQGPSYEQYF. In DNA form, the CDR3 reads TGTGCCAGCAGTTACGTACAGGGTCCCTCTTACGAGCAGTACTTC. The chain recombines TRBV6-5 with TRBJ2-7; weak D call: TRBD1 (6 bases). The CDR3 covers 15 residues. Trimming took 2 bases from V and 4 from J, leaving 15 bases between them. Germline CDR1 reads MNHEY; CDR2 reads SVGAGI.

The rearrangement uses TRBV4-2 and TRBJ2-5; 9 bases map to TRBD1. The germline CDR1 and CDR2 sequences are LGHNA and YNFKEQ. The CDR3 totals 14 residues. V lost 4 bases, J lost 3 bases, and 3 bases stayed unmatched. The CDR3 region has the DNA TGTGCCAGCAGCCCCCGGACAGGGGAAGAGACCCAGTACTTC. Translation gives CASSPRTGEETQYF.

Points on this clone: A junction end diverges from the germline sequence, so it may reflect a read error. V and J are TRBV7-3 and TRBJ1-2; TRBD1 is a possible D gene (5 bases). CDR1 SGHTA and CDR2 FQGTGA come from the germline V gene. This CDR3 region has 10 residues. The CDR3 sequence: CASSSGTEGF. The CDR3 nucleotides read TGTGCCAGCAGCTCCGGGACTGAAGGCTTC.

To note about this clone: Different DNA sequences within this sample yield the same CDR3. This chain connects TRBV7-2 to TRBJ1-2, with D possibly matching TRBD1 (5 bases). The CDR3 extends over 13 amino acids. The V end was cut by 2 bases, the J end by 1 base, with 5 bases between. CDR1 is SGHTA, CDR2 FQGNSA, per germline. The CDR3 loop is CASSLRGNYGYTF. The CDR3 DNA follows: TGTGCCAGCAGCTTAAGGGGTAACTATGGCTACACCTTC.

This sequence joins TRBV9 and TRBJ2-7, with 13 bases fitting TRBD2. CDR1 is SGDLS and CDR2 is YYNGEE in the germline V gene. This CDR3 has 19 residues. J lost 4 bases, V lost 0 bases, and 13 bases had no gene match. The CDR3 is CASSVGTWTSGRWEYEQYF. DNA of the CDR3: TGTGCCAGCAGCGTAGGGACCTGGACTAGCGGGAGATGGGAGTACGAGCAGTACTTC.